A selection of T cell receptor beta chains follows, all from one sample in a study of CD8+ T cells in alopecia areata. Profiling relied on immunoSEQ multiplex PCR, and the TCRdb table lists in-frame clones only, not all of them. The sample lists about 150,000 clones; around 87% were seen once. Sequenced material: CD8+ T cells sorted from blood, taken at week 0. These receptors all come from a human donor with alopecia areata. CDR3s include the opening cysteine and the closing phenylalanine or tryptophan. The D gene is left open where the match is weak. Clone size, where shown, is once, few, many, or a class for clones that have expanded.

D: .; size: .; J: TRBJ1-4; V: TRBV7-9; length: 15; DNA: TGTGCCAGCAGCTTACCGGGACCCGGAGGTGAAAAACTGTTTTTT; CDR3: CASSLPGPGGEKLFF
D: .; size: once; J: TRBJ2-1; V: TRBV29-1; length: 13; DNA: TGCAGCGTAACAGGGGGGGTTTACAATGAGCAGTTCTTC; CDR3: CSVTGGVYNEQFF
D: .; size: .; J: TRBJ2-7; V: TRBV10-2; length: 14; DNA: TGCGCCAGCAGCGAACTAGCCCAATCCTACGAGCAGTACTTC; CDR3: CASSELAQSYEQYF
D: .; size: .; J: TRBJ2-1; V: TRBV27; length: 12; DNA: TGTGCCAGCAGTTCGGACTACAATGAGCAGTTCTTC; CDR3: CASSSDYNEQFF
D: TRBD1; size: once; J: TRBJ2-6; V: TRBV29-1; length: 19; DNA: TGCAGCGTTGAAGAGAGGACCGGGACAGGGGGTGTAGGGGCCAACGTCCTGACTTTC; CDR3: CSVEERTGTGGVGANVLTF
D: .; size: few; J: TRBJ1-6; V: TRBV14; length: 12; DNA: TGTGCCAGCAGCCGACTGGACGGTCCGGGAAACTTT; CDR3: CASSRLDGPGNF
D: .; size: once; J: TRBJ2-7; V: TRBV30; length: 13; DNA: TGTGCCTGGAGTGCCTTACTAGGGGACGAGCAGTACTTC; CDR3: CAWSALLGDEQYF
D: .; size: .; J: TRBJ2-2; V: TRBV19; length: 11; DNA: TGTGCCAGTTCGAACACCGGGGAGCTGTTTTTT; CDR3: CASSNTGELFF
D: TRBD1; size: once; J: TRBJ2-3; V: TRBV7-9; length: 17; DNA: TGTGCCAGCAGCTTAGCTCAACAGGGGCCTGCTTTGGATACGCAGTATTTT; CDR3: CASSLAQQGPALDTQYF
D: .; size: .; J: TRBJ2-2; V: TRBV21-1; length: 18; DNA: TGTGCCAGCGGATTAAGGGATGGGACTAGCGGAGGCACCGGGGAGCTGTTTTTT; CDR3: CASGLRDGTSGGTGELFF
D: .; size: .; J: TRBJ2-7; V: TRBV19; length: 14; DNA: TGTGCCAGTAGTATAGGTCTATCTGACTACGAGCAGTACTTC; CDR3: CASSIGLSDYEQYF